Listed below are T cell receptor beta chains from one sample, sequenced in a study of blood T cell repertoires in COVID-19. Libraries were prepared by immunoSEQ multiplex PCR; TCRdb keeps only in-frame clonotypes and omits some of them. The sample yields about 240,000 clones, approximately 80% seen once. The source material was peripheral blood. Receptors were obtained from a man between 25 and 39 years old who had recovered from COVID-19. The CDR3 runs from the conserved cysteine through the conserved F or W. The D gene is left open where the match is weak.

d_call: -; j_call: TRBJ1-5; v_call: TRBV12-3/TRBV12-4; cdr3_aa: CASSLRSNQPQHF; cdr3_nt: TGTGCCAGCAGTTTAAGGAGTAATCAGCCCCAGCATTTT
d_call: TRBD1; j_call: TRBJ2-6; v_call: TRBV5-4; cdr3_aa: CASSTDRGAAGANVLTF; cdr3_nt: TGTGCCAGCAGCACCGACAGGGGAGCGGCTGGGGCCAACGTCCTGACTTTC
d_call: -; j_call: TRBJ1-2; v_call: TRBV5-1; cdr3_aa: CASSLQESYGYTF; cdr3_nt: TGCGCCAGCAGCTTACAGGAAAGCTATGGCTACACCTTC
d_call: -; j_call: TRBJ2-2; v_call: TRBV6-6; cdr3_aa: CASSYKSTNTGELFF; cdr3_nt: TGTGCCAGCAGTTACAAGTCTACGAACACCGGGGAGCTGTTTTTT
d_call: TRBD1; j_call: TRBJ1-6; v_call: TRBV15; cdr3_aa: CATSRDFGDRTRFPLHF; cdr3_nt: TGTGCCACCAGCAGAGATTTCGGGGACAGAACCCGATTCCCCCTCCACTTT
d_call: -; j_call: TRBJ1-6; v_call: TRBV11-2; cdr3_aa: CASSFGGYNSPLHF; cdr3_nt: TGTGCCAGCAGCTTTGGCGGGTATAATTCACCCCTCCACTTT
d_call: TRBD1; j_call: TRBJ2-2; v_call: TRBV15; cdr3_aa: CATSWQGAPGELFF; cdr3_nt: TGTGCCACCAGCTGGCAGGGGGCGCCCGGGGAGCTGTTTTTT
d_call: TRBD1; j_call: TRBJ1-2; v_call: TRBV2; cdr3_aa: CASTWDSNYGYTF; cdr3_nt: TGTGCCAGCACTTGGGACAGCAACTATGGCTACACCTTC
d_call: -; j_call: TRBJ2-5; v_call: TRBV7-9; cdr3_aa: CASSFRMALRLKETQYF; cdr3_nt: TGTGCCAGCAGCTTCCGTATGGCTCTGCGACTAAAAGAGACCCAGTACTTC
d_call: -; j_call: TRBJ1-4; v_call: TRBV4-2; cdr3_aa: CASSQDEGGGGEKLFF; cdr3_nt: TGTGCCAGCAGCCAAGATGAAGGTGGAGGTGGGGAAAAACTGTTTTTT
d_call: -; j_call: TRBJ1-6; v_call: TRBV6-4; cdr3_aa: CASSDSTGHGRLALHF; cdr3_nt: TGTGCCAGCAGTGACTCTACGGGGCACGGGAGGTTAGCCCTCCACTTT
d_call: TRBD1; j_call: TRBJ2-5; v_call: TRBV2; cdr3_aa: CASTIDRGLETQYF; cdr3_nt: TGTGCCAGCACTATAGACAGGGGGCTAGAGACCCAGTACTTC
d_call: TRBD1; j_call: TRBJ1-1; v_call: TRBV7-9; cdr3_aa: CASSPRDRDTEAFF; cdr3_nt: TGTGCCAGCAGCCCCCGGGACAGGGACACTGAAGCTTTCTTT